These 11 T cell receptor beta chains were all obtained from the same sample, sequenced in a study of T cell responses to AZD1222 COVID-19 vaccine. Here immunoSEQ multiplex PCR was the method, and the copy in TCRdb shows in-frame clones only, minus some. The sample holds about 130,000 clones, just over 85% seen once. Material: peripheral blood, obtained on day 0 of AZD1222 vaccination. The receptor set was obtained from an adult in good health.

As DNA, the CDR3 is TGTGCCAGCAACCCGGGACAGATAAATTCACCCCTCCACTTT. It encodes CASNPGQINSPLHF. V is TRBV27 and J is TRBJ1-6; 7 bases align to TRBD1. This CDR3 comprises 14 residues. Trimming took 7 bases from V and 7 from J; bases not matched to a gene: 7. CDR1 is MNHEY and CDR2 is SMNVEV in the germline V gene (reference sequence).

This clone was detected only once. This chain joins TRBV24-1 and TRBJ2-2; 8 positions match TRBD1. The CDR3 length is 16 residues. Germline assignment: CDR1 KGHDR and CDR2 SFDVKD. After removal of 4 bases from V and 4 bases from J, the junction contained 7 bases not matched to a gene. The CDR3 spells CATSDRWTGRTGELFF. CDR3 coding DNA: TGTGCCACCAGTGACCGATGGACAGGGCGCACCGGGGAGCTGTTTTTT.

This clone was observed once. The rearrangement links TRBV18 to TRBJ1-1; D remains ambiguous. This CDR3 contains 13 residues. From germline, CDR1 is KGHSH and CDR2 LQKENI. V was shortened by 3 bases and J by 3 bases, with 8 bases between the two germline ends. The CDR3 DNA reads as TGTGCCAGCTCACCTCGGGGTGACACTGAAGCTTTCTTT. It codes for CASSPRGDTEAFF. Combining the CDR3 with reference TRBV18 and TRBJ1-1 gives the whole variable domain NAGVMQNPRHLVRRRGQEARLRCSPMKGHSHVYWYRQLPEEGLKFMVYLQKENIIDESGMPKERFSAEFPKEGPSILRIQQVVRGDSAAYFCASSPRGDTEAFFGQGTRLTVV.

The chain has TRBV19 and TRBJ1-5; weak D call: TRBD1 (6 bases). Looked up from germline, CDR1 is LNHDA and CDR2 is SQIVND (reference sequence). This CDR3 contains 16 residues. With 5 bases removed from V and 1 base from J, the gap between germline ends came to 15 bases. The CDR3 region is CASSRQGRGSNQPQHF. The CDR3 DNA follows: TGTGCCAGTAGTCGCCAGGGGCGTGGGAGCAATCAGCCCCAGCATTTT. The variable domain in full, completed from reference TRBV19 and TRBJ1-5, reads DGGITQSPKYLFRKEGQNVTLSCEQNLNHDAMYWYRQDPGQGLRLIYYSQIVNDFQKGDIAEGYSVSREKKESFPLTVTSAQKNPTAFYLCASSRQGRGSNQPQHFGDGTRLSIL.

V is TRBV2 and J is TRBJ2-7; D gene uncertain. The CDR3 loop spans 13 amino acids. V was cut by 3 bases and J by 2 bases, with 8 bases left in between. The germline V gene has CDR1 SNHLY and CDR2 FYNNEI. Written as DNA, the CDR3 is TGTGCCAGCAGTGAGTCACGGACCTACGAGCAGTACTTC. This translates into CASSESRTYEQYF. The full variable domain, with the rest looked up from reference TRBV2 and TRBJ2-7, is EPEVTQTPSHQVTQMGQEVILRCVPISNHLYFYWYRQILGQKVEFLVSFYNNEISEKSEIFDDQFSVERPDGSNFTLKIRSTKLEDSAMYFCASSESRTYEQYFGPGTRLTVT.

V usage is TRBV6-5 and J usage is TRBJ1-5, with D uncertain. The CDR3 length is 15 residues. Trimming took off 7 bases at V and 0 bases at J, with 13 bases between the two ends. Germline loops: CDR1 MNHEY, CDR2 SVGAGI. The CDR3 loop is CASTIQHYSNQPQHF. The CDR3 nucleotides read TGTGCCAGCACTATACAGCATTATAGCAATCAGCCCCAGCATTTT.

This clone was counted a single time. V gene TRBV18 combines with J gene TRBJ2-5, with D perhaps matching TRBD1 (7 bases). Trimming took 3 bases from V and 2 from J, leaving 16 bases between them. The CDR3 spans 16 residues. Per germline, CDR1 KGHSH and CDR2 LQKENI. CDR3 sequence: CASSPWTGDRQETQYF. Written as DNA, the CDR3 is TGTGCCAGCTCACCGTGGACGGGGGACAGACAAGAGACCCAGTACTTC. The whole variable domain, filled in from reference TRBV18 and TRBJ2-5, reads NAGVMQNPRHLVRRRGQEARLRCSPMKGHSHVYWYRQLPEEGLKFMVYLQKENIIDESGMPKERFSAEFPKEGPSILRIQQVVRGDSAAYFCASSPWTGDRQETQYFGPGTRLLVL.

CDR3: CASTTGHRGSYNEQFF. The CDR3 DNA reads TGTGCCAGTACCACAGGCCACCGGGGCTCCTACAATGAGCAGTTCTTC. The genes are TRBV19 and TRBJ2-1; D may correspond to TRBD1 or TRBD2 (5 bases each). Germline V lookup: CDR1 LNHDA, CDR2 SQIVND (reference sequence). CDR3 length: 16 amino acids. The ends were cut back, 7 bases at V and 0 bases at J, with 16 bases in the middle.

Details on this clone: Other DNA sequences from this sample encode an identical CDR3 as well. The chain couples TRBV6-4 to TRBJ1-5; D not certain. Trimming left V 3 bases short and J 1 base short, with 4 bases between. Germline-derived CDR1 and CDR2 are MRHNA and SNTAGT. This CDR3 region has 13 residues. The CDR3 nucleotides are TGTGCCAGCAGTGAGGGGAGCAATCAGCCCCAGCATTTT. Protein product: CASSEGSNQPQHF.

The rearrangement joins TRBV19 to TRBJ2-5; tentative D call: TRBD2 (6 bases). Germline V gene lookup returns CDR1 LNHDA and CDR2 SQIVND (reference sequence). V lost 4 bases to trimming and J lost 3 bases, with 9 bases between them. This CDR3 has 13 residues. DNA for the CDR3: TGTGCCAGTAGTAAAGGAGGGGAAGAGACCCAGTACTTC. As protein: CASSKGGEETQYF.

This clone appeared a few times. The genes are TRBV10-2 and TRBJ2-2; the D is unclear. Germline V gives CDR1 WSHSY, CDR2 SAAADI. The CDR3 covers 14 residues. V was trimmed by 2 bases and J by 3 bases, leaving 7 bases between them. The DNA of the CDR3 is TGCGCCAGCAGTGAGAACACCTACACCGGGGAGCTGTTTTTT. Protein: CASSENTYTGELFF.